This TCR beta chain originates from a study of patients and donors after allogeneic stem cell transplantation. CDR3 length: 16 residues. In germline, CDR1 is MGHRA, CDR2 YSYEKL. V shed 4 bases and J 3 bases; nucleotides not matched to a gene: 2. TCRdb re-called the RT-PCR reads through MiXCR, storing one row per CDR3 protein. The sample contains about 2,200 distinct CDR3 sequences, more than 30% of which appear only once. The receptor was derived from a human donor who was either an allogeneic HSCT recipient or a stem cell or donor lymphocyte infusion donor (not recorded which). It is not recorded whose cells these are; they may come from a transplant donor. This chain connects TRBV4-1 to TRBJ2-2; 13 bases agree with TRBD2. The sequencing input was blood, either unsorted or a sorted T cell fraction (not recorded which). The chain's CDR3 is CASSRTSGGDTGELFF. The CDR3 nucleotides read TGCGCCAGCAGCCGCACTAGCGGGGGGGACACCGGGGAGCTGTTTTTT.